These T cell receptor beta chains were read from a single sample in a study of CD8 T cells in ankylosing spondylitis. A single record per CDR3 protein comes from TCRdb applying MiXCR to the 5' RACE reads. The table lists about 320,000 distinct CDR3 sequences, 11% of them singletons. Sequenced sample: blood, either unsorted or a sorted T cell fraction (not recorded which). The receptors stem from a female donor with ankylosing spondylitis or in good health (not recorded which). CDR3s include the opening cysteine and the closing phenylalanine or tryptophan. A D gene is named only where the DNA matches it firmly. Only part of the rows carry a size: once, few, many, or a class if the clone is expanded.

size | J | D | V | CDR3 | DNA
many | TRBJ2-1 | . | TRBV5-1 | CASSFYQEGKYNEQFF | TGCGCCAGCAGCTTTTATCAGGAAGGGAAGTACAATGAGCAGTTCTTC
few | TRBJ2-1 | . | TRBV5-6 | CASSRELPYNEQFF | TGTGCCAGCAGCCGGGAGTTGCCCTACAATGAGCAGTTCTTC
many | TRBJ1-2 | . | TRBV2 | CASMPLMDFYGYTF | TGTGCCAGCATGCCCCTGATGGATTTCTATGGCTACACCTTC
. | TRBJ2-1 | TRBD2 | TRBV27 | CASSLSPASSGNTNEQFF | TGTGCCAGCAGTTTATCCCCTGCTTCTAGCGGAAACACGAATGAGCAGTTCTTC
. | TRBJ1-1 | . | TRBV20-1 | CSARPRNTEAFF | TGCAGTGCTCGGCCCCGGAACACTGAAGCTTTCTTT
. | TRBJ2-7 | . | TRBV3-1 | CASSQDPRQGVDYEQYF | TGTGCCAGCAGCCAAGATCCTAGGCAGGGAGTTGACTACGAGCAGTACTTC
many | TRBJ1-2 | . | TRBV4-3 | CASSPSVFYGYTF | TGCGCCAGCAGCCCCTCGGTCTTCTATGGCTACACCTTC
many | TRBJ2-2 | . | TRBV20-1 | CSAKVNTGELFF | TGCAGTGCTAAGGTTAACACCGGGGAGCTGTTTTTT
. | TRBJ1-3 | . | TRBV28 | CASSLPGGPGNTIYF | TGTGCCAGCAGTCTTCCGGGGGGCCCTGGAAACACCATATATTTT
few | TRBJ2-7 | . | TRBV10-3 | CAISDPRGNYEQYF | TGTGCCATCAGTGACCCCAGGGGAAACTACGAGCAGTACTTC
once | TRBJ2-7 | TRBD1 | TRBV5-1 | CASSWDRAGEQYF | TGCGCCAGCAGCTGGGACAGGGCGGGGGAGCAGTACTTC
. | TRBJ2-3 | TRBD2 | TRBV5-6 | CASSPGLVVNTQYF | TGTGCCAGCAGCCCGGGACTAGTGGTAAATACGCAGTATTTT
many | TRBJ2-3 | TRBD2 | TRBV11-2 | CASSFSGLAEDTQYF | TGTGCCAGCAGTTTCTCCGGACTAGCAGAAGATACGCAGTATTTT
. | TRBJ1-2 | . | TRBV5-1 | CASSWAGGENYGYTF | TGCGCCAGCAGCTGGGCCGGCGGGGAGAACTATGGCTACACCTTC
. | TRBJ2-5 | . | TRBV10-3 | CAISESRGLGCGQETQYF | TGTGCCATCAGTGAGTCGAGGGGTCTAGGTTGCGGCCAAGAGACCCAGTACTTC
many | TRBJ1-2 | . | TRBV10-3 | CAISESRNGYTF | TGTGCCATCAGTGAGTCACGAAATGGCTACACCTTC
few | TRBJ2-7 | TRBD2 | TRBV4-1 | CASSPLKRGSYEQYF | TGCGCCAGCAGCCCGTTGAAGCGGGGATCCTACGAGCAGTACTTC
few | TRBJ2-7 | . | TRBV20-1 | CSARDSAGNPYEQYF | TGCAGTGCTAGAGATTCGGCAGGGAACCCCTACGAGCAGTACTTC
. | TRBJ2-6 | . | TRBV27 | CASSLEGVGGANVLTF | TGTGCCAGCAGTCTAGAAGGGGTCGGTGGGGCCAACGTCCTGACTTTC
many | TRBJ2-3 | TRBD2 | TRBV10-2 | CASGLAGGVDGTQYF | TGCGCCAGTGGACTAGCGGGGGGGGTCGATGGTACGCAGTATTTT
. | TRBJ2-1 | . | TRBV7-2 | CASSLIWTSHEQFF | TGTGCCAGCAGCTTAATCTGGACTTCCCATGAGCAGTTCTTC
many | TRBJ2-2 | . | TRBV20-1 | CSAIRGRAGELFF | TGCAGTGCTATTAGGGGTCGGGCCGGGGAGCTGTTTTTT
many | TRBJ2-1 | TRBD2 | TRBV20-1 | CSARSSGRHNEQFF | TGCAGTGCTAGAAGTAGCGGGAGACACAATGAGCAGTTCTTC
many | TRBJ2-1 | . | TRBV5-1 | CASSLGVNNEQFF | TGCGCCAGCAGCTTGGGGGTGAACAATGAGCAGTTCTTC
few | TRBJ2-2 | . | TRBV7-3 | CASSLLRNTGELFF | TGTGCCAGCAGCTTGCTCAGGAACACCGGGGAGCTGTTTTTT
. | TRBJ1-1 | . | TRBV12-3/TRBV12-4 | CASSSTLGGAFF | TGTGCCAGCAGCAGTACTTTGGGGGGAGCTTTCTTT
few | TRBJ1-1 | . | TRBV24-1 | CATSGAGGGNTEAFF | TGTGCCACCAGTGGGGCAGGCGGAGGGAACACTGAAGCTTTCTTT
. | TRBJ2-6 | . | TRBV20-1 | CSAGDRSGANVLTF | TGCAGTGCTGGGGACCGCTCTGGGGCCAACGTCCTGACTTTC